The subject of this entry is one TCR beta chain. Its specific antigen is unknown. Qualities for individual bases were not recorded, and no much larger clone is one base off. A second Seattle source provided samples from volunteer blood donors who had recovered from COVID-19. Whole blood was collected in K2EDTA tubes by collaborating institutions according to the institutions' own protocols. For TCRbeta analysis, collaborator samples were shipped as frozen whole blood, as isolated PBMCs, or as DNA extracted from either sample type. This entry comes from a study of blood T cell repertoires in COVID-19 (TCRdb year 2020). Concerning the study at large: Samples covering the acute and convalescent phases of COVID-19 were provided by collaborators in the United States, Italy and Spain. The repertoires were released in a freely available public database meant as a resource for research on the immune response to SARS-CoV-2. The prospective study material was composed of cDNA or gDNA derived from T cells, B-cell-depleted T cells, or PBMCs. The sample metadata nearly always contained a de-identified subject ID, COVID-19 status, age in years and sex. Where HLA class I and class II types were available, the types were taken from metadata supplied by the sample provider, not from assay-based typing. Deeply sampled blood TCRbeta repertoires from subjects exposed to, actively infected with, or recovered from COVID-19 were included in the dataset. Samples were obtained from the ongoing ImmuneRACE study (first 160 participants) and from 1,000 to 1,500 subjects provided by 6 global collaborators.

TCRbeta CDR3 regions were amplified from genomic DNA using the immunoSEQ Assay, a bias-controlled multiplex PCR. Per the authors' processing: Within the assay, amplification of reference gene primers was used to estimate how many nucleated cells each sample contained. To quantify the absolute abundance of each unique TCRbeta CDR3 rearrangement, sequence reads were collapsed and filtered. For each sample, productive Simpson clonality was calculated as the square root of Simpson's diversity index over productive rearrangements. What TCRdb holds here is the immuneACCESS table cut down to in-frame rearrangements. Part of the clones is not present; checked against another copy, under half of the missing clones reflect an unresolved V gene, and the others are unexplained. The DNA was the basis for D and trimming; V, J and clone size are from that table. Present in this sample are about 300,000 clones, approximately 90% of which were seen just once. The ten largest clones capture approximately 7% of the sample.

Trimmed from V: 2 bases; trimmed from J: 4 bases; junction bases lacking a gene match: 6. From the cysteine through the phenylalanine, the CDR3 covers 14 amino acids. Left in the record is the CDR3 DNA by itself, 42 bases read in frame from the first base. The germline V gene (reference sequence) specifies SGHKS as CDR1 and YYEKEE as CDR2. Points the paper makes about the study in general: The amount of clinical and demographic metadata varied by source and participant and was provided uncurated.

Input material: peripheral blood. The TCR originated in a woman in her 30s who had recovered from COVID-19. The chain joins TRBV5-5 to TRBJ2-7, with 7 bases aligning to TRBD1. The CDR3 protein: CASSFGDSKYEQYF. The nucleotides read TGTGCCAGCAGCTTCGGGGACAGCAAGTACGAGCAGTACTTC.